The rows below give T cell receptor beta chains drawn from one sample of a study of cytomegalovirus exposure and HLA in healthy donors. Assay used: immunoSEQ multiplex PCR; TCRdb lists only in-frame clones, some missing. The sample includes over 100,000 clones, 79% of them seen just once. Material: PBMCs. These receptors were collected from a woman younger than 35 in good health and CMV-seropositive. CDR3s include the opening cysteine and the closing phenylalanine or tryptophan. D genes are given only for firm matches. A clone size is listed for some rows: how often the clone was seen (once, few, many), or a class if it is expanded.

>TRBJ2-7|NA|TRBV11-3|NA
CASSQSGVGLKYEQYF
TGTGCCAGCAGCCAGAGTGGAGTTGGCCTTAAGTACGAGCAGTACTTC
>TRBJ1-3|TRBD1|TRBV6-5|NA
CASSYDRGSDTIYF
TGTGCCAGCAGTTACGACAGGGGGTCGGACACCATATATTTT
>TRBJ2-2|NA|TRBV5-1|NA
CASLGTSNTGELFF
TGCGCCAGCTTAGGGACATCTAACACCGGGGAGCTGTTTTTT
>TRBJ1-2|TRBD1|TRBV6-5|NA
CASSPTGNYGYTF
TGTGCCAGCAGTCCGACAGGGAACTATGGCTACACCTTC
>TRBJ2-7|TRBD1|TRBV2|NA
CASSGQVSYEQYF
TGTGCCAGCTCCGGACAGGTCTCCTACGAGCAGTACTTC
>TRBJ2-7|NA|TRBV30|NA
CAWSVLRSHPYEQYF
TGTGCCTGGAGTGTCCTGAGGTCGCACCCCTACGAGCAGTACTTC
>TRBJ2-3|TRBD2|TRBV7-9|NA
CASSPRLAASSTDTQYF
TGTGCCAGCAGCCCCCGACTAGCGGCATCTAGCACAGATACGCAGTATTTT
>TRBJ1-2|NA|TRBV5-1|few
CASSSSGVYGYTF
TGCGCCAGCAGCTCATCCGGGGTCTATGGCTACACCTTC
>TRBJ1-2|TRBD1|TRBV7-9|once
CASSSPGTGSSGGYTF
TGTGCCAGCAGCTCCCCCGGGACAGGGTCCTCGGGTGGCTACACCTTC
>TRBJ1-1|TRBD1|TRBV19|NA
CASSIDGQANTEAFF
TGTGCCAGTAGTATAGATGGACAGGCGAACACTGAAGCTTTCTTT
>TRBJ2-1|TRBD2|TRBV6-5|NA
CASSPSAGGPGEQFF
TGTGCCAGCAGTCCTTCAGCGGGAGGGCCAGGTGAGCAGTTCTTC
>TRBJ2-3|TRBD2|TRBV19|NA
CASSIKGREDGGTQYF
TGTGCCAGTAGTATTAAAGGGCGGGAGGACGGGGGTACGCAGTATTTT
>TRBJ2-1|TRBD1|TRBV19|NA
CASSLRGQDDNEQFF
TGTGCCAGTAGTCTCCGGGGACAGGATGACAATGAGCAGTTCTTC
>TRBJ2-2|TRBD1|TRBV11-3|few
CASSSGQGSSGELFF
TGTGCCAGCAGCTCTGGACAGGGGTCTTCCGGGGAGCTGTTTTTT
>TRBJ2-7|TRBD1|TRBV7-3|NA
CASSLGQGVGYEQYF
TGTGCCAGCAGCTTGGGACAGGGGGTGGGGTACGAGCAGTACTTC
>TRBJ1-5|NA|TRBV20-1|NA
CSARLDQPQHF
TGCAGTGCTAGACTCGATCAGCCCCAGCATTTT
>TRBJ1-5|TRBD1|TRBV7-6|NA
CASSLDRGQRNQPQHF
TGTGCCAGCAGCTTGGACAGGGGGCAACGCAATCAGCCCCAGCATTTT
>TRBJ1-5|NA|TRBV7-9|few
CASSFFNGDNQPQHF
TGTGCCAGCAGCTTTTTCAACGGAGACAATCAGCCCCAGCATTTT
>TRBJ1-1|TRBD1|TRBV18|NA
CASSYTGATMNTEAFF
TGTGCCAGCTCATATACAGGGGCTACGATGAACACTGAAGCTTTCTTT
>TRBJ1-2|NA|TRBV5-8|NA
CASSLAGGVGYTF
TGTGCCAGCAGCTTGGCGGGAGGAGTCGGCTACACCTTC
>TRBJ2-3|TRBD2|TRBV5-1|NA
CASSSSGLAGFTDTQYF
TGCGCCAGCAGCTCATCGGGACTAGCGGGGTTCACAGATACGCAGTATTTT
>TRBJ2-6|TRBD1|TRBV19|NA
CASSTLDRVRSGANVLTF
TGTGCCAGTAGTACCCTGGACAGGGTCAGGTCTGGGGCCAACGTCCTGACTTTC
>TRBJ2-6|TRBD1|TRBV7-9|NA
CASSTQGAHLGANVLTF
TGTGCCAGCAGCACGCAGGGGGCCCATTTGGGGGCCAACGTCCTGACTTTC
>TRBJ1-3|NA|TRBV7-8|once
CASSLVLGARGNTIYF
TGTGCCAGCAGCTTAGTTCTGGGGGCGCGGGGAAACACCATATATTTT
>TRBJ2-1|TRBD2|TRBV6-1|NA
CASSEYGTSGTYEQFF
TGTGCCAGCAGTGAATATGGGACTAGCGGGACGTATGAGCAGTTCTTC
>TRBJ1-1|NA|TRBV5-1|NA
CASSLAEELGEAFF
TGCGCCAGCAGCTTGGCCGAGGAGCTCGGTGAAGCTTTCTTT
>TRBJ2-3|TRBD2|TRBV28|NA
CASSLPSGRAGTDTQYF
TGTGCCAGCAGTCTGCCTAGCGGGAGGGCCGGCACAGATACGCAGTATTTT
>TRBJ2-3|NA|TRBV7-3|few
CASSFGVTDTQYF
TGTGCCAGCAGCTTCGGGGTCACAGATACGCAGTATTTT
>TRBJ2-1|TRBD2|TRBV25-1|NA
CASSDWTSGGNEQFF
TGTGCCAGCAGCGACTGGACTAGCGGGGGCAATGAGCAGTTCTTC
>TRBJ2-3|TRBD1|TRBV30|NA
CARTGDRVFSSTDTQYF
TGTGCCCGAACGGGGGACAGGGTTTTCTCTAGCACAGATACGCAGTATTTT
>TRBJ1-2|NA|TRBV19|NA
CASSIRYSQFGYTF
TGTGCCAGTAGTATAAGGTACAGCCAATTTGGCTACACCTTC
>TRBJ1-2|TRBD1|TRBV5-1|NA
CASSAGTGGLVYGYTF
TGCGCCAGCAGCGCCGGGACAGGGGGCCTTGTCTATGGCTACACCTTC
>TRBJ2-3|NA|TRBV7-3|NA
CASSLTEASTDTQYF
TGTGCCAGCAGCTTAACAGAAGCAAGCACAGATACGCAGTATTTT
>TRBJ1-5|NA|TRBV30|NA
CAWSPEPGMSNQPQHF
TGTGCCTGGAGTCCCGAACCCGGGATGAGCAATCAGCCCCAGCATTTT